This T cell receptor (beta chain) was identified in a study of blood T cell repertoires in COVID-19. About the study: Some COVID-19 samples were acute and others convalescent; all came from the United States, Italy and Spain.

The CDR3 totals 13 residues. The germline CDR1 and CDR2 sequences are LNHDA and SQIVND (reference sequence). The V and J ends lost 4 bases and 1 base, in that order; junction bases with no gene match: 0. In this sample, this clone turned up a few times. The table came from immunoSEQ multiplex PCR; TCRdb's copy has only in-frame clones and leaves some out. The sample shows roughly 250,000 clones, about 80% of them seen only once. The chain has TRBV19 and TRBJ1-2, with TRBD1 matching 7 bases. Source material: peripheral blood. The receptor's source is a woman aged 50 to 65 with acute or convalescent COVID-19. The CDR3 here is CASSTGGNYGYTF. DNA for the CDR3: TGTGCCAGTAGTACAGGGGGTAACTATGGCTACACCTTC.